The text below deals with one TCR beta chain. What it recognizes is unknown. The PCR ran on 60 Vbeta and 13 Jbeta primers. Here immunoSEQ multiplex PCR was the method, and the copy in TCRdb shows in-frame clones only, minus some. In the table there are 75,000 to 95,000 clones, about 60% of which are singletons. This sample was included in a study of cytomegalovirus exposure and HLA in healthy donors. Turning to the study itself: Earlier sequencing of 150 million to 200 million T cells yielded roughly 120 million unique TCR beta sequences. Notes on the study in general: When presence/absence was analysed, sequencing depth was taken to be roughly uniform across donors. Differences between HLA loci emerged in a later analysis of TCR association rates, with DRB1 most and HLA-C fewest.

Sequencing used PBMCs. This sequence originates from a woman aged 25 to 45 in good health and CMV-seronegative.

The CDR3 here is CASSPNGLGVGYEQYF. The CDR3 DNA follows: TGTGCCAGCAGCCCGAACGGACTTGGAGTTGGCTACGAGCAGTACTTC. The chain carries TRBV28 and TRBJ2-7; a possible D gene is TRBD2 (5 bases). The CDR3 has 16 amino acids. Per germline, CDR1 MDHEN and CDR2 SYDVKM. V dropped 6 bases and J dropped 3 bases, with 21 bases sitting between them.